One sample yielded the 28 T cell receptor beta chains listed below, sequenced in a study of Ad26.COV2.S vaccination and SARS-CoV-2 variants (dated by TCRdb to the early 2020s). The library was obtained by the immunoSEQ multiplex PCR assay. TCRdb mirrors the immuneACCESS table, restricted to in-frame sequences. Some clones are absent from its copies; in checked studies, under half trace to an unresolved V gene, and the reason for the others is unknown. The sample table shows about 350,000 clones, and about 86% are seen once. Jointly, the top ten make up approximately 11% of the sample. The sample's treatment or condition label, in plain terms: 19 received Ad26.COV2.S at low or high dose, single or two shots; about 5 received placebo; per-sample allocation not given. For vaccine and placebo recipients, repertoires were sequenced using samples collected on day 63 after the first injection. The sequencing here drew on peripheral blood, taken in a trial of Ad26.COV2.S vaccine versus placebo. These receptors all come from a person aged 18-65 years who received the Ad26.COV2.S COVID-19 vaccine or a placebo.

The rearrangement links TRBV7-2 to TRBJ1-6; perhaps TRBD1 as D (5 bases). CDR3 size: 15 residues. Germline assignment: CDR1 SGHTA and CDR2 FQGNSA. The V end lost 1 base, the J end lost 6 bases, and 10 bases lay between the germline ends. The CDR3 nucleotides read TGTGCCAGCAGCTTAGACAGGCTACTTAATTCACCCCTCCACTTT. It codes for CASSLDRLLNSPLHF. Looking up the rest from reference TRBV7-2 and TRBJ1-6 gives the full variable domain: GAGVSQSPSNKVTEKGKDVELRCDPISGHTALYWYRQSLGQGLEFLIYFQGNSAPDKSGLPSDRFSAERTGGSVSTLTIQRTQQEDSAVYLCASSLDRLLNSPLHFGNGTRLTVT.

This chain joins TRBV10-1 and TRBJ2-5; D unresolved. The V end was cut by 8 bases, the J end by 5 bases, with 6 bases between. The CDR3 is 10 amino acids. Germline CDR1 WNHNN, CDR2 SYGVQD (reference sequence). CDR3 residues: CASVEETQYF. CDR3 nucleotide sequence: TGCGCCAGCGTGGAGGAGACCCAGTACTTC.

The V call is TRBV12-1, the J call TRBJ2-7; the DNA was not used to check the table's D call, TRBD1. TRBV12-1 is described as a pseudogene. CDR3 length: 12 amino acids. CDR3: CASMGYRRKPYF. The CDR3 DNA follows: TGTGCCAGCATGGGGTACAGGAGAAAACCGTACTTC.

The chain couples TRBV25-1 to TRBJ2-1, with D possibly TRBD1 on 6 matching bases. V was clipped by 1 base and J by 4 bases, with 14 bases between them. The CDR3 consists of 16 residues. Germline V lookup: CDR1 MGHDK, CDR2 SYGVNS. Here the CDR3 DNA reads TGTGCCAGCAGTGAATGGGGGACACTCTATTACAATGAGCAGTTCTTC. Its translation is CASSEWGTLYYNEQFF. The complete variable domain, with remaining parts taken from reference TRBV25-1 and TRBJ2-1, reads EADIYQTPRYLVIGTGKKITLECSQTMGHDKMYWYQQDPGMELHLIHYSYGVNSTEKGDLSSESTVSRIRTEHFPLTLESARPSHTSQYLCASSEWGTLYYNEQFFGPGTRLTVL.

This clone was seen only a few times. The chain combines TRBV29-1 with TRBJ1-1; a possible D gene is TRBD1 (6 bases). The V and J ends lost 3 bases and 0 bases respectively, with 11 bases between them. Germline V gene lookup returns CDR1 SQVTM and CDR2 ANQGSEA. The CDR3 sequence is 14 residues long. CDR3 region: CSVEQPGVNTEAFF. CDR3 sequence (DNA): TGCAGCGTTGAGCAGCCAGGGGTGAACACTGAAGCTTTCTTT.

The chain carries TRBV7-2 and TRBJ2-7; the match to TRBD1 covers 7 bases. Germline trimming cut 0 bases from V and 3 bases from J; bases unmatched to any gene: 2. Per the germline V gene, CDR1 is SGHTA and CDR2 is FQGNSA. The CDR3 runs 14 residues. The CDR3 DNA reads TGTGCCAGCAGCTTAGCACAGGGGAACTACGAGCAGTACTTC. Protein: CASSLAQGNYEQYF.

The genes are TRBV6-5 and TRBJ2-1, with 7 bases fitting TRBD2. The CDR3 is made up of 13 amino acids. J gave up 8 bases and V 8 bases, and 9 bases lay outside the gene matches. CDR1 is MNHEY, CDR2 SVGAGI, per germline. The CDR3: CASQRGAHYEQFF. In DNA, the CDR3 is TGTGCCAGCCAGCGGGGCGCCCACTATGAGCAGTTCTTC.

The V gene is TRBV7-9, the J gene TRBJ2-3, with 7 bases lining up with TRBD1. V was clipped by 1 base and J by 5 bases; unmatched bases: 6. The CDR3 runs 15 residues. Germline V CDR1 and CDR2: SEHNR, FQNEAQ (reference sequence). The DNA for the CDR3 is TGTGCCAGCAGCTTAGTAGAGGGGGCGAGAGATACGCAGTATTTT. The encoded protein is CASSLVEGARDTQYF.

The rearrangement uses TRBV4-3 and TRBJ2-2, with D maybe TRBD2 (7 bases). The CDR3 consists of 15 residues. Trimming took 3 bases from V and 6 from J, leaving 14 bases between them. Germline CDR1 and CDR2: LGHNA and YSLEER. The CDR3 nucleotides read TGCGCCAGCAGCCATTCCGGGGGGACACCCGGGGAGCTGTTTTTT. Amino acids: CASSHSGGTPGELFF.

The rearrangement uses TRBV7-8 and TRBJ1-5; no clear D gene. The CDR3 length is 14 residues. V shed 3 bases and J shed 7 bases, with 13 bases lying between them. Germline loops: CDR1 SGHVS, CDR2 FQNEAQ. CDR3 nucleotide sequence: TGTGCCAGCAGCTTTTCACAGTCCCCCCAGCCCCAGCATTTT. It encodes CASSFSQSPQPQHF.

This clone occurred a few times. The chain employs TRBV6-5 and TRBJ1-3; 7 bases are a match to TRBD1. V trimming: 0 bases; J trimming: 3 bases; junction bases outside the gene matches: 2. This CDR3 is 15 amino acids long. Germline V gene lookup returns CDR1 MNHEY and CDR2 SVGAGI. The CDR3 is CASSYSQGSGNTIYF. The CDR3, as DNA: TGTGCCAGCAGTTACTCACAGGGGAGTGGAAACACCATATATTTT.

As DNA, the CDR3 is TGTGCCAGCAGCTTACTACTCACAGGGTGGGGATCACCCCTCCACTTT. Protein: CASSLLLTGWGSPLHF. The chain has TRBV3-1 (or the pseudogene TRBV3-2) and TRBJ1-6; TRBD1 is a possible D gene (6 bases). The CDR3 runs to 16 residues. V was shortened by 5 bases and J by 10 bases, with 21 bases between the two germline ends. The germline gives CDR1 LGHDT, CDR2 YNNKEL (reference sequence).

This chain connects TRBV10-3 to TRBJ2-5, with 7 nucleotides matching TRBD2. The CDR3 has 12 amino acids. The germline CDR1 and CDR2 sequences are ENHRY and SYGVKD. The V gene end was trimmed by 4 bases and the J gene end by 4 bases; junction bases not matched to a gene: 0. The CDR3 DNA reads as TGTGCCATCAGTGGGGGGGGAGAGACCCAGTACTTC. Translation gives CAISGGGETQYF.

This clone was observed once. The chain couples TRBV9 to TRBJ2-7; 9 bases line up with TRBD1. Trimming removed 5 bases from V and 5 bases from J; junction bases left unmatched: 8. The CDR3 is 14 residues long. Germline CDR1 reads SGDLS; CDR2 reads YYNGEE. DNA for the CDR3: TGTGCCAGCAGTGACCCGGGACAGGGCCACGAGCAGTACTTC. Translated: CASSDPGQGHEQYF.

J is TRBJ2-5 and V is TRBV12-3 or TRBV12-4, with 7 positions matching TRBD1. This CDR3 has 13 amino acids. V lost 6 bases to trimming and J lost 7 bases; unmatched junction nucleotides: 8. The chain's CDR3 is CASSTDRVGTQYF. The CDR3 bases are TGTGCCAGCAGCACAGACAGGGTGGGGACCCAGTACTTC.

The V and J genes are TRBV5-4 and TRBJ1-2; 9 bases fit TRBD1. Losses at the gene ends were 0 bases for V and 1 base for J; bases not matched to a gene: 10. From germline, CDR1 is SGHNT and CDR2 YYREEE (reference sequence). CDR3 length equals 18 residues. CDR3 DNA: TGTGCCAGCAGCTTGGTCAGTCGGGACAGGGCCATTAACTATGGCTACACCTTC. Residues: CASSLVSRDRAINYGYTF.

The chain joins TRBV11-2 to TRBJ2-7, with TRBD2 identical over 7 bases. Germline CDR1 SGHAT, CDR2 FQNNGV. This CDR3 is 15 amino acids long. V shed 0 bases, J shed 3 bases, and the junction held 5 bases outside the gene matches. The DNA for the CDR3 is TGTGCCAGCAGCTTAGAGTTCGGGACTAACTACGAGCAGTACTTC. Amino acid sequence: CASSLEFGTNYEQYF.

The V call is TRBV28, the J call TRBJ1-5; D not resolved. Deletions cut 3 bases from V and 0 bases from J, with 15 bases between. CDR1 MDHEN and CDR2 SYDVKM come from the germline V gene. CDR3 length equals 17 residues. In DNA form, the CDR3 reads TGTGCCAGCAGTTTCCTTTACCAGGTCGATAGCAATCAGCCCCAGCATTTT. Amino acid sequence: CASSFLYQVDSNQPQHF. The full variable domain, rest sourced from reference TRBV28 and TRBJ1-5, is DVKVTQSSRYLVKRTGEKVFLECVQDMDHENMFWYRQDPGLGLRLIYFSYDVKMKEKGDIPEGYSVSREKKERFSLILESASTNQTSMYLCASSFLYQVDSNQPQHFGDGTRLSIL.

The V gene is TRBV11-2, the J gene TRBJ1-1; D remains ambiguous. The ends were cut back, 7 bases at V and 0 bases at J, with 6 bases in the middle. The germline V gene encodes CDR1 SGHAT and CDR2 FQNNGV. The CDR3 is made up of 12 amino acids. CDR3: CASKQVNTEAFF. The CDR3 nucleotides are TGTGCCAGCAAGCAGGTGAACACTGAAGCTTTCTTT.

The chain recombines TRBV25-1 with TRBJ1-5, with D perhaps TRBD1 (6 bases). The CDR3 loop spans 13 amino acids. The V end lost 9 bases, the J end lost 3 bases, and 12 bases lay between the germline ends. The germline V gene encodes CDR1 MGHDK and CDR2 SYGVNS. The CDR3 sequence is CASQQGTNQPQHF. The CDR3 DNA follows: TGTGCCAGTCAACAGGGAACCAATCAGCCCCAGCATTTT.

The rearrangement uses TRBV7-2 and TRBJ1-2; D is unresolved. The CDR3 length is 14 residues. CDR1 is SGHTA and CDR2 is FQGNSA in the germline V gene. Trimming shortened V by 5 bases and J by 4 bases, and 14 bases separated the two germline ends. The CDR3 sequence: CASSPSTPSYGYTF. The CDR3 bases are TGTGCCAGCAGCCCCTCGACACCATCCTATGGCTACACCTTC. Full variable domain (outside the CDR3, taken from reference TRBV7-2 and TRBJ1-2): GAGVSQSPSNKVTEKGKDVELRCDPISGHTALYWYRQSLGQGLEFLIYFQGNSAPDKSGLPSDRFSAERTGGSVSTLTIQRTQQEDSAVYLCASSPSTPSYGYTFGSGTRLTVV.

This sequence joins TRBV7-9 and TRBJ2-1; weak D call: TRBD1 (6 bases). This CDR3 comprises 13 residues. Trimming removed 6 bases from V and 6 bases from J, with 12 bases in between. The germline CDR1 and CDR2 sequences are SEHNR and FQNEAQ (reference sequence). CDR3 amino acids: CASRDTGFNEQFF. The CDR3 region has the DNA TGTGCCAGCAGGGATACAGGGTTCAATGAGCAGTTCTTC.

The J gene is TRBJ2-3, the V gene TRBV3-1 (or the pseudogene TRBV3-2); D remains ambiguous. The CDR3 totals 12 residues. With 3 bases removed from V and 2 bases from J, the gap between germline ends came to 3 bases. Germline CDR1 and CDR2: LGHDT and YNNKEL (reference sequence). As DNA, the CDR3 is TGTGCCAGCAGCCACAACACAGATACGCAGTATTTT. This translates into CASSHNTDTQYF.

This chain joins TRBV7-9 and TRBJ2-7, with 13 bases identical to TRBD2. CDR3 length: 14 residues. J gave up 6 bases and V 5 bases, and 4 bases lay outside the gene matches. Germline V gene data show CDR1 as SEHNR and CDR2 as FQNEAQ (reference sequence). CDR3 DNA: TGTGCCAGCAGCACCGGACTAGCGGGAGCCGAGCAGTACTTC. Amino acids: CASSTGLAGAEQYF.

The V call is TRBV9, the J call TRBJ2-3; D perhaps matches TRBD1 (6 bases). Trimming took off 7 bases at V and 0 bases at J, with 6 bases between the two ends. The CDR3 runs to 12 residues. Germline V gives CDR1 SGDLS, CDR2 YYNGEE. DNA of the CDR3: TGTGCCAGCGGACAGAGCACAGATACGCAGTATTTT. Translation: CASGQSTDTQYF.

The chain combines TRBV10-3 with TRBJ2-7, with a possible D match to TRBD1 (5 bases). The CDR3 contains 13 residues. V lost 11 bases and J lost 2, with 16 bases in between. Germline lookup yields CDR1 ENHRY and CDR2 SYGVKD. Here the CDR3 DNA reads TGTGCCGTGGGGCCCCTCTTCCCCTACGAGCAGTACTTC. Translation gives CAVGPLFPYEQYF.

This chain joins TRBV5-1 and TRBJ1-2, with 7 positions matching TRBD1. The CDR3 consists of 15 residues. CDR1 SGHRS and CDR2 YFSETQ come from the germline V gene. Trimming removed 5 bases from V and 1 base from J; junction bases left unmatched: 8. CDR3 residues: CASSIGTAINYGYTF. The CDR3, as DNA: TGCGCCAGCAGTATCGGGACAGCGATTAACTATGGCTACACCTTC. The whole variable domain, remainder taken from reference TRBV5-1 and TRBJ1-2, is KAGVTQTPRYLIKTRGQQVTLSCSPISGHRSVSWYQQTPGQGLQFLFEYFSETQRNKGNFPGRFSGRQFSNSRSEMNVSTLELGDSALYLCASSIGTAINYGYTFGSGTRLTVV.

The chain recombines TRBV7-9 with TRBJ1-2, with D unresolved. Germline assignment: CDR1 SEHNR and CDR2 FQNEAQ (reference sequence). V dropped 3 bases and J dropped 3 bases, with 14 bases sitting between them. This CDR3 contains 15 residues. The CDR3 region is CASSFDRHWDYGYTF. For the CDR3, the DNA is TGTGCCAGCAGCTTCGACCGTCACTGGGACTATGGCTACACCTTC.